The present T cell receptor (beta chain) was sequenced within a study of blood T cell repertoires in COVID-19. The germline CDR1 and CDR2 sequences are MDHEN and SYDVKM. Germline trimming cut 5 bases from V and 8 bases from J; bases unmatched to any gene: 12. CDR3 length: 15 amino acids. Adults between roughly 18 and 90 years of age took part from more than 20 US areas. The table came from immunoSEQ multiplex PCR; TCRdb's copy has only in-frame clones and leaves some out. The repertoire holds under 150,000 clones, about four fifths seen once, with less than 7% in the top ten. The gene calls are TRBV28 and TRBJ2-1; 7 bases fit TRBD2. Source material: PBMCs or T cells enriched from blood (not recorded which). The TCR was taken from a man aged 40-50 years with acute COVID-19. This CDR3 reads CASSVAGKSPHEQFF. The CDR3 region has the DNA TGTGCCAGCAGTGTAGCGGGCAAATCCCCTCATGAGCAGTTCTTC.